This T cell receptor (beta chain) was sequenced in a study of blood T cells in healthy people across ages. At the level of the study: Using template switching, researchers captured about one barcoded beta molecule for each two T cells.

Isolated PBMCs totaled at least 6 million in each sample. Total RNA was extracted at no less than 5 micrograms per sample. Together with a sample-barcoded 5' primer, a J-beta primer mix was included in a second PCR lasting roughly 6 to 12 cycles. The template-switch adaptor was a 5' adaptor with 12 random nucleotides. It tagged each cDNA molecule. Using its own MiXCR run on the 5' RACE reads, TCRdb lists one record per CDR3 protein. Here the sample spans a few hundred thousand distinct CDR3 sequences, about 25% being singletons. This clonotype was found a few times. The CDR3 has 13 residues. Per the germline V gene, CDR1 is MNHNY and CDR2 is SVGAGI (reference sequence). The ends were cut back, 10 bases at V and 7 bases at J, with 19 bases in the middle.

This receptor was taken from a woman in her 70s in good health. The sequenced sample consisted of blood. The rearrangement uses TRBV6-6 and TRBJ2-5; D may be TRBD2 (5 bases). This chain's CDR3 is CATHGQDGGTQYF. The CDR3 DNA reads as TGTGCCACCCACGGGCAGGATGGAGGGACCCAGTACTTC.